Presented here are 22 T cell receptor beta chains from one specimen sequenced in a study of Ad26.COV2.S vaccination and SARS-CoV-2 variants. Generated by immunoSEQ multiplex PCR, the TCRdb table keeps only in-frame clones and is missing some. This sample carries 85,000 to 95,000 clones, around 82% of them seen once, and the ten largest clones take 16%. Sequencing was performed on peripheral blood, taken after recovery from COVID-19. Every receptor here comes from a human donor who had recovered from COVID-19.

The chain uses TRBV6-2 or TRBV6-3 and TRBJ1-1; D is undetermined. Per the germline V gene, CDR1 is MNHEY and CDR2 is SVGEGT. Trimming removed 0 bases from V and 4 bases from J, with 9 bases in between. The CDR3 is 14 residues long. CDR3 sequence reads: CASSYSRRGTEAFF. In DNA form, the CDR3 reads TGTGCCAGCAGTTACTCGAGACGGGGCACTGAAGCTTTCTTT.

This chain links TRBV28 with TRBJ2-1; 14 nucleotides line up with TRBD2. Germline V gene data show CDR1 as MDHEN and CDR2 as SYDVKM. This CDR3 spans 15 amino acids. The V and J ends lost 5 bases and 10 bases, in that order; junction bases with no gene match: 7. In nucleotides, the CDR3 is TGTGCCAGCAGTCCAGGGACTAGCGGGAGCGGGGAGCAGTTCTTC. Its translation: CASSPGTSGSGEQFF.

The chain carries TRBV9 and TRBJ2-1; TRBD2 matches at 7 bases. The V gene end was trimmed by 4 bases and the J gene end by 0 bases; junction bases not matched to a gene: 7. The CDR3 runs to 16 residues. The germline V gene encodes CDR1 SGDLS and CDR2 YYNGEE. CDR3: CASSPRGGSSYNEQFF. CDR3 nucleotide sequence: TGTGCCAGCAGCCCCCGGGGCGGGAGCTCCTACAATGAGCAGTTCTTC.

This chain links TRBV4-3 with TRBJ1-3; D gene unclear. Trimming removed 1 base at V and 0 bases at J, with 7 bases between. CDR1 is LGHNA, CDR2 YSLEER, per germline. The CDR3 extends over 15 amino acids. In DNA form, the CDR3 reads TGCGCCAGCAGCCAAGGTTCGACCTCTGGAAACACCATATATTTT. Translating gives CASSQGSTSGNTIYF.

The chain carries TRBV5-1 and TRBJ1-1; tentatively, D is TRBD1 (5 bases). Per the germline V gene, CDR1 is SGHRS and CDR2 is YFSETQ. The V end was cut by 4 bases, the J end by 8 bases, with 18 bases between. The CDR3 covers 14 residues. In nucleotides, the CDR3 is TGCGCCAGCAGCGGGGCGAAATCTTCCATAGAAGCTTTCTTT. Residues: CASSGAKSSIEAFF.

The CDR3 DNA follows: TGTGCCAGCAGCCAAGTAAGGGGGACTGAAGCTTTCTTT. Residues: CASSQVRGTEAFF. The gene calls are TRBV14 and TRBJ1-1, with D perhaps matching TRBD1 (6 bases). Germline V CDR1 and CDR2: SGHDN, FVKESK. Trimming took 1 base from V and 5 from J, leaving 8 bases between them. The CDR3 extends over 13 amino acids.

The gene calls are TRBV5-6 and TRBJ2-7; D uncertain. V lost 7 bases, J lost 3 bases, and 8 bases lay in between. Germline values: CDR1 SGHDT, CDR2 YYEEEE. There are 11 residues in the CDR3. The CDR3 sequence is CASSTLYEQYF. In DNA, the CDR3 is TGTGCCAGCTCCACACTCTACGAGCAGTACTTC. The whole variable domain, remainder taken from reference TRBV5-6 and TRBJ2-7, is DAGVTQSPTHLIKTRGQQVTLRCSPKSGHDTVSWYQQALGQGPQFIFQYYEEEERQRGNFPDRFSGHQFPNYSSELNVNALLLGDSALYLCASSTLYEQYFGPGTRLTVT.

This clone was recorded only once. This chain uses TRBV7-3 with TRBJ1-1, with D maybe TRBD1 (6 bases). CDR1 SGHTA and CDR2 FQGTGA come from the germline V gene. There are 14 residues in the CDR3. The V end was cut by 4 bases, the J end by 5 bases, with 14 bases between. Here the CDR3 DNA reads TGTGCCAGCAGCTCGGCCGACAGGCGGACTGAAGCTTTCTTT. Protein sequence: CASSSADRRTEAFF.

The rearrangement joins TRBV11-2 to TRBJ1-1; no firm D call. Germline CDR1 and CDR2: SGHAT and FQNNGV. Trimming cost V 6 bases and J 1 base, with 21 bases left between them. The CDR3 spans 17 residues. The CDR3 DNA is TGTGCCAGCAGAAACGCCCAGAGGAGACTGGGGAACACTGAAGCTTTCTTT. It encodes CASRNAQRRLGNTEAFF.

The V gene is TRBV11-3, the J gene TRBJ2-2, with a tentative D call TRBD1 (6 bases). Trimming removed 1 base from V and 7 bases from J, with 16 bases in between. The CDR3 has 16 amino acids. The germline CDR1 and CDR2 sequences are SGHNT and YENEEA. Written as DNA, the CDR3 is TGTGCCAGCAGCTTAGGTGCAGGGGCGGAGATCGGGGAGCTGTTTTTT. Translated: CASSLGAGAEIGELFF.

The chain combines TRBV19 with TRBJ1-1; D unresolved. Between the trimmed V and J ends, which lost 3 bases and 1 base, there was a span of 6 bases. Germline-derived CDR1 and CDR2 are LNHDA and SQIVND (reference sequence). This CDR3 is built from 13 residues. As DNA, the CDR3 is TGTGCCAGTAGTATGGGGAGGAACACTGAAGCTTTCTTT. Translating gives CASSMGRNTEAFF. The complete variable domain, with remaining parts taken from reference TRBV19 and TRBJ1-1, reads DGGITQSPKYLFRKEGQNVTLSCEQNLNHDAMYWYRQDPGQGLRLIYYSQIVNDFQKGDIAEGYSVSREKKESFPLTVTSAQKNPTAFYLCASSMGRNTEAFFGQGTRLTVV.

This chain joins TRBV5-6 and TRBJ1-2; 10 bases fit TRBD1. This CDR3 has 13 amino acids. J was trimmed by 8 bases and V by 4 bases; bases with no gene match: 5. Germline V gene sequence: CDR1 SGHDT, CDR2 YYEEEE. The chain's CDR3 is CASSRDRGVGYTF. DNA for the CDR3: TGTGCCAGCAGCCGGGACAGGGGTGTCGGCTACACCTTC.

This clone has a single count. The chain couples TRBV6-2 or TRBV6-3 to TRBJ1-2; tentative D call: TRBD1 (5 bases). V gave up 2 bases and J gave up 2 bases, with 9 bases separating them. Germline lookup yields CDR1 MNHEY and CDR2 SVGEGT. The CDR3 totals 14 residues. The chain's CDR3 is CASSYGGLNYGYTF. The CDR3 DNA follows: TGTGCCAGCAGTTACGGGGGGTTGAACTATGGCTACACCTTC.

This clone was seen more than once but under ten times. The chain uses TRBV5-1 and TRBJ1-5, with a tentative D call TRBD1 (6 bases). Deletions cut 2 bases from V and 5 bases from J, with 8 bases between. The CDR3 consists of 13 residues. The V gene's germline CDR1 is SGHRS and CDR2 YFSETQ. This CDR3 reads CASSFEGDQPQHF. In DNA, the CDR3 is TGCGCCAGCAGCTTCGAGGGGGATCAGCCCCAGCATTTT.

The chain has TRBV18 and TRBJ2-1; D perhaps matches TRBD2 (5 bases). CDR3 length: 14 amino acids. V was cut by 3 bases and J by 7 bases, with 13 bases left in between. Germline V lookup: CDR1 KGHSH, CDR2 LQKENI. CDR3 loop: CASSPTRARNEQFF. The DNA for the CDR3 is TGTGCCAGCTCACCGACGCGGGCTAGGAATGAGCAGTTCTTC.

The chain is built from TRBV7-9 and TRBJ1-1, with D unresolved. V was cut by 5 bases and J by 1 base, with 8 bases left in between. The CDR3 length is 13 residues. CDR1 is SEHNR, CDR2 FQNEAQ, per germline (reference sequence). This CDR3 is CASSGSANTEAFF. CDR3 DNA: TGTGCCAGCAGCGGAAGCGCGAACACTGAAGCTTTCTTT.

The rearrangement links TRBV2 to TRBJ1-2; D might be TRBD1 (5 bases). V lost 5 bases to trimming and J lost 4 bases, with 11 bases between them. Germline V gives CDR1 SNHLY, CDR2 FYNNEI. The CDR3 contains 13 residues. CDR3 in DNA: TGTGCCAGCAGTCAACCAGGGATCTATGGCTACACCTTC. This translates into CASSQPGIYGYTF.

This sequence joins TRBV7-2 and TRBJ2-1; a weak D match, TRBD2 (5 bases). This CDR3 region has 10 residues. Germline V gene lookup returns CDR1 SGHTA and CDR2 FQGNSA. Trimming took 8 bases from V and 8 from J, leaving 7 bases between them. CDR3 loop: CASGLYEQFF. CDR3 DNA: TGTGCCAGCGGACTCTATGAGCAGTTCTTC.

V is TRBV4-2 and J is TRBJ1-2, with unresolved D. Germline loops: CDR1 LGHNA, CDR2 YNFKEQ. V was trimmed by 1 base and J by 5 bases, leaving 8 bases between them. The CDR3 totals 13 residues. The chain's CDR3 is CASSQGQDYGYTF. CDR3 bases: TGTGCCAGCAGCCAAGGGCAGGATTATGGCTACACCTTC.

The rearrangement uses TRBV7-2 and TRBJ1-5; maybe TRBD1 (5 bases). CDR1 is SGHTA and CDR2 is FQGNSA in the germline V gene. This CDR3 is 15 amino acids long. V was cut by 4 bases and J by 0 bases, with 10 bases left in between. CDR3 sequence reads: CASSSGPYSNQPQHF. The CDR3 bases are TGTGCCAGCAGCTCGGGACCCTATAGCAATCAGCCCCAGCATTTT.

The chain employs TRBV6-5 and TRBJ2-1; D is unresolved. The CDR3 is 12 amino acids. Looked up from germline, CDR1 is MNHEY and CDR2 is SVGAGI. V lost 6 bases and J lost 9, with 12 bases in between. The CDR3 loop reads CASSERPGEQFF. The CDR3 coding sequence is TGTGCCAGCAGCGAGAGACCGGGTGAGCAGTTCTTC.

CDR3 region: CASSLGVYGYTF. In nucleotides, the CDR3 is TGTGCCAGCAGTTTGGGGGTCTATGGCTACACCTTC. The rearrangement joins TRBV28 to TRBJ1-2; TRBD1 might be the D (5 bases). CDR3 size: 12 residues. V was clipped by 3 bases and J by 4 bases, with 6 bases between them. Germline CDR1 is MDHEN and CDR2 is SYDVKM.